The clone carrying this TCR beta chain showed up just a few times. Its antigen is as yet unknown. Trimming cost V 0 bases and J 2 bases, with 8 bases left between them. There are 14 residues in the CDR3. CDR1 and CDR2 (germline): SGDLS, YYNGEE. The sample is drawn from a study of OX40 agonist ivuxolimab in advanced cancers. Study summary: Eligibility rules accepted prior anti-PD-1, anti-PD-L1 or anti-CTLA-4 therapy, and under 45% had some. Partial responses were achieved by three patients, of whom one had hepatocellular carcinoma and two had cutaneous melanoma.

Sequenced by immunoSEQ multiplex PCR; TCRdb stores in-frame clones only, minus some. The sample includes some 41,000 clones, roughly 91% of them seen just once. Study-level results: The authors did not determine the antigen specificity of the expanded peripheral T cells.

The input for sequencing was CD4+ or CD8+ T cells sorted from blood, taken in a trial of the OX40 agonist ivuxolimab. V and J are TRBV9 and TRBJ2-5; no firm D call. This sequence was found in an adult with an advanced solid tumor such as melanoma, head and neck, liver or kidney cancer. For the CDR3, the DNA is TGTGCCAGCAGCGTAGATGGCTTACAAGAGACCCAGTACTTC. Its protein product is CASSVDGLQETQYF.